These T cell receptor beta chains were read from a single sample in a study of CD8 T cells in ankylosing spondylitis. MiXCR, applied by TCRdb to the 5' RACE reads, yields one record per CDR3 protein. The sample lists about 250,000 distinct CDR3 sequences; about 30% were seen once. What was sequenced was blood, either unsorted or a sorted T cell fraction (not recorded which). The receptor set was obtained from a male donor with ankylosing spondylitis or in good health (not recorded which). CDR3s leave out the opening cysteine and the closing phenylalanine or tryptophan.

CDR3 protein: SAREEGWGEKLF
V gene: TRBV20-1
J gene: TRBJ1-4

CDR3 protein: ASSYWDRSYEQY
V gene: TRBV6-2/TRBV6-3
J gene: TRBJ2-7

CDR3 protein: SATIQGAGYT
V gene: TRBV20-1
J gene: TRBJ1-2

CDR3 protein: ASSRTSGGSYEQY
V gene: TRBV7-2
J gene: TRBJ2-7

CDR3 protein: ASSQAAFENTEAF
V gene: TRBV4-2
J gene: TRBJ1-1

CDR3 protein: ASSLYQESSEQY
V gene: TRBV6-1
J gene: TRBJ2-7

CDR3 protein: ASSLHTGLKETQY
V gene: TRBV5-6
J gene: TRBJ2-5

CDR3 protein: AIRGQGNSYEQY
V gene: TRBV10-3
J gene: TRBJ2-7

CDR3 protein: AISDGRTSYNEQF
V gene: TRBV10-3
J gene: TRBJ2-1

CDR3 protein: AISGGQEYNEQF
V gene: TRBV10-3
J gene: TRBJ2-1

CDR3 protein: SARNRGGRRAYGDTQY
V gene: TRBV20-1
J gene: TRBJ2-3

CDR3 protein: ASSWAAGTAYNEQF
V gene: TRBV5-6
J gene: TRBJ2-1

CDR3 protein: SARDWQGEKLF
V gene: TRBV20-1
J gene: TRBJ1-4

CDR3 protein: ASSDSVYNEQF
V gene: TRBV10-2
J gene: TRBJ2-1

CDR3 protein: ASSFTGKGEQY
V gene: TRBV12-3/TRBV12-4
J gene: TRBJ2-7

CDR3 protein: SASKTLGYEQY
V gene: TRBV20-1
J gene: TRBJ2-7

CDR3 protein: SARRQGMIDEAF
V gene: TRBV20-1
J gene: TRBJ1-1

CDR3 protein: ATSRGTGGNEQF
V gene: TRBV15
J gene: TRBJ2-1

CDR3 protein: ASSEPKASGGTDTQY
V gene: TRBV10-2
J gene: TRBJ2-3

CDR3 protein: SARDIKAF
V gene: TRBV20-1
J gene: TRBJ1-1

CDR3 protein: ASSSGTGVYNQPQH
V gene: TRBV6-5
J gene: TRBJ1-5

CDR3 protein: AITRSGTAQETQY
V gene: TRBV28
J gene: TRBJ2-5

CDR3 protein: SVEVATNEKLF
V gene: TRBV29-1
J gene: TRBJ1-4

CDR3 protein: ASSPLAGPFTDTQY
V gene: TRBV12-3/TRBV12-4
J gene: TRBJ2-3

CDR3 protein: SASRTGVPGELF
V gene: TRBV20-1
J gene: TRBJ2-2

CDR3 protein: ASRVGLVSTDTQY
V gene: TRBV12-3/TRBV12-4
J gene: TRBJ2-3

CDR3 protein: ASSSGQASYEQY
V gene: TRBV7-9
J gene: TRBJ2-7

CDR3 protein: SAQTSGGTNTGELF
V gene: TRBV20-1
J gene: TRBJ2-2

CDR3 protein: SAIVADTQY
V gene: TRBV20-1
J gene: TRBJ2-3

CDR3 protein: ASTPSFQGTEAF
V gene: TRBV12-3/TRBV12-4
J gene: TRBJ1-1

CDR3 protein: ASSESPPTNEKLF
V gene: TRBV25-1
J gene: TRBJ1-4

CDR3 protein: SASPIAGRGIYNEQF
V gene: TRBV20-1
J gene: TRBJ2-1

CDR3 protein: ASSRELEAYNEQF
V gene: TRBV12-3/TRBV12-4
J gene: TRBJ2-1

CDR3 protein: ASSPGNSPPRTEAF
V gene: TRBV5-1
J gene: TRBJ1-1

CDR3 protein: ASSLVSRNEQF
V gene: TRBV5-6
J gene: TRBJ2-1

CDR3 protein: SASGTLLDEQF
V gene: TRBV20-1
J gene: TRBJ2-1

CDR3 protein: ASSLTFRDRPRELF
V gene: TRBV5-1
J gene: TRBJ1-4

CDR3 protein: ASSQGGMNTEAF
V gene: TRBV6-1
J gene: TRBJ1-1

CDR3 protein: SASENEQY
V gene: TRBV20-1
J gene: TRBJ2-7

CDR3 protein: ASSPHRFGNEQY
V gene: TRBV18
J gene: TRBJ2-7